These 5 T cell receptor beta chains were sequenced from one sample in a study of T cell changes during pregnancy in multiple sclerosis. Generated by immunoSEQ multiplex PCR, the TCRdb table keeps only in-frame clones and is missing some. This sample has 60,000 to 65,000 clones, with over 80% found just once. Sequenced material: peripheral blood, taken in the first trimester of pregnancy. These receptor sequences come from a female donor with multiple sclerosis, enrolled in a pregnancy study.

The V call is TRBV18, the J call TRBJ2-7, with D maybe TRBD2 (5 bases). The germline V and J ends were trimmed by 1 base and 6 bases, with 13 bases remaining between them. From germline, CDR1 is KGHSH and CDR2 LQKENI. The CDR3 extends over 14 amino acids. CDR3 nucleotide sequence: TGTGCCAGCTCACCACTCCCTGGAGGACTCGAGCAGTACTTC. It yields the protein CASSPLPGGLEQYF.

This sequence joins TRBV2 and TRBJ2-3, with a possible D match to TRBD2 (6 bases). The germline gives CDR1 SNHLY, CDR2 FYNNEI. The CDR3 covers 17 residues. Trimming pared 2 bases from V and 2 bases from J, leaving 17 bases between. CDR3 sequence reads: CASSETYRDSNTDTQYF. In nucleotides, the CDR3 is TGTGCCAGCAGTGAAACCTACCGGGACTCGAACACAGATACGCAGTATTTT. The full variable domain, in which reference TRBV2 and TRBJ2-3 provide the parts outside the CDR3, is EPEVTQTPSHQVTQMGQEVILRCVPISNHLYFYWYRQILGQKVEFLVSFYNNEISEKSEIFDDQFSVERPDGSNFTLKIRSTKLEDSAMYFCASSETYRDSNTDTQYFGPGTRLTVL.

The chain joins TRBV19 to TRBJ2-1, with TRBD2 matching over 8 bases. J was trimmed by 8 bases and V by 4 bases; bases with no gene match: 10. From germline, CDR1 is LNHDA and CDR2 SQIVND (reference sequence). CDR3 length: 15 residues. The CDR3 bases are TGTGCCAGTAGTACCCGGGGGGGGGCGGATTATGAGCAGTTCTTC. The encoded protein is CASSTRGGADYEQFF. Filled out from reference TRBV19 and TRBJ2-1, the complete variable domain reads DGGITQSPKYLFRKEGQNVTLSCEQNLNHDAMYWYRQDPGQGLRLIYYSQIVNDFQKGDIAEGYSVSREKKESFPLTVTSAQKNPTAFYLCASSTRGGADYEQFFGPGTRLTVL.

The CDR3 loop is CASSPLGGGGIYNEQFF. CDR3 DNA sequence: TGTGCCAGCAGCCCCCTTGGAGGGGGAGGGATTTACAATGAGCAGTTCTTC. The chain joins TRBV4-2 to TRBJ2-1, with D maybe TRBD2 (7 bases). CDR3 length equals 17 residues. Trimming removed 4 bases at V and 4 bases at J, with 20 bases between. Per the germline V gene, CDR1 is LGHNA and CDR2 is YNFKEQ.

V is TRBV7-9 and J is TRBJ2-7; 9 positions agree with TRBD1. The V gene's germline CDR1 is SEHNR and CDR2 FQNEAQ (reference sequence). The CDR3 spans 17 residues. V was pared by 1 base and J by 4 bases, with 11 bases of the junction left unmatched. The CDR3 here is CASSLGGVGDREYEQYF. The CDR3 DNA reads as TGTGCCAGCAGCTTAGGGGGCGTAGGGGACAGGGAGTACGAGCAGTACTTC.